The text below deals with one TCR beta chain. The sample comes from a study of blood T cell repertoires in COVID-19. TCRdb keeps only in-frame clones here, not all; method: immunoSEQ multiplex PCR. The sample yields approximately 47,000 clones, 88% seen once. This clonotype originated in a human donor with active COVID-19. The donor label of this sample is uncertain. Sequenced material: peripheral blood.

CDR3 bases: TGTGCCATCAGTGACAGGATGAACACTGAAGCTTTCTTT. This translates into CAISDRMNTEAFF. The V gene is TRBV10-3, the J gene TRBJ1-1; D gene unclear. Looked up from germline, CDR1 is ENHRY and CDR2 is SYGVKD. CDR3 length equals 13 residues. V lost 3 bases and J 0 bases, leaving 5 bases between the germline ends.